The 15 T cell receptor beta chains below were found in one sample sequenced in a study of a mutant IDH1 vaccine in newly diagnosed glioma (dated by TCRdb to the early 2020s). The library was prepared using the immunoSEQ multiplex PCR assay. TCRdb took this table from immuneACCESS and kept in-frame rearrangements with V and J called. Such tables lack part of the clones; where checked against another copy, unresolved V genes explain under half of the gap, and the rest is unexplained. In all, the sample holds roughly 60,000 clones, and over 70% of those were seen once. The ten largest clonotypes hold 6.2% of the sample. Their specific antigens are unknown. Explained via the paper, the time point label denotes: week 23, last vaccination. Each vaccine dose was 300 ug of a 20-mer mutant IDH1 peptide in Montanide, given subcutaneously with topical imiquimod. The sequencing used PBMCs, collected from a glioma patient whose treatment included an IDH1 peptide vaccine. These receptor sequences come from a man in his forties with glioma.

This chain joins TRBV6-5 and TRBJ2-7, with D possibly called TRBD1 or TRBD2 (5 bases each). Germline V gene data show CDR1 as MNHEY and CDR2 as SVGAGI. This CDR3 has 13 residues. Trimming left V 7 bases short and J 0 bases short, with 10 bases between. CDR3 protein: CASTADNSYEQYF. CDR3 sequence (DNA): TGTGCCAGCACAGCGGACAACTCCTACGAGCAGTACTTC.

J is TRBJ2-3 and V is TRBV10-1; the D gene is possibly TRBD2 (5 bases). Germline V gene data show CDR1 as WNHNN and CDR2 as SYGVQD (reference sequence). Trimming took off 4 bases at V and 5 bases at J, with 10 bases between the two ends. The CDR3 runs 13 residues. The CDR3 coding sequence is TGCGCCAGCAGTGCCCGAGAGGGAGATACGCAGTATTTT. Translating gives CASSAREGDTQYF.

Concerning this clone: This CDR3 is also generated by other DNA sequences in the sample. The CDR3 DNA reads as TGTGCCAGCAGCCTCAAGGGTAGGGAAGGGCTAAATGGTTCACCCCTCCACTTT. Translated: CASSLKGREGLNGSPLHF. This sequence joins TRBV7-2 and TRBJ1-6; D gene uncertain. Germline loops: CDR1 SGHTA, CDR2 FQGNSA. Trimming removed 5 bases from V and 9 bases from J, with 26 bases in between. The CDR3 consists of 18 residues.

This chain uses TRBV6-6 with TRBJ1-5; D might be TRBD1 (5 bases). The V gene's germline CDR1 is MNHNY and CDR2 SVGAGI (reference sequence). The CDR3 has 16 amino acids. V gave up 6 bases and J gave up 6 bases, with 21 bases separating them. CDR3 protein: CASRAGGWGVGQPQHF. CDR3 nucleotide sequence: TGTGCCAGCAGAGCGGGGGGGTGGGGGGTGGGTCAGCCCCAGCATTTT.

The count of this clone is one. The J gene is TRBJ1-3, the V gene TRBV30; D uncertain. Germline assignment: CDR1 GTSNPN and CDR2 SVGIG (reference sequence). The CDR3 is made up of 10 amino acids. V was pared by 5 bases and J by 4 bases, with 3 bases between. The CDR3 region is CAWGGNTIYF. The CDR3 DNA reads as TGTGCCTGGGGGGGAAACACCATATATTTT. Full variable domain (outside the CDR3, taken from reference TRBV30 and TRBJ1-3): SQTIHQWPATLVQPVGSPLSLECTVEGTSNPNLYWYRQAAGRGLQLLFYSVGIGQISSEVPQNLSASRPQDRQFILSSKKLLLSDSGFYLCAWGGNTIYFGEGSWLTVV.

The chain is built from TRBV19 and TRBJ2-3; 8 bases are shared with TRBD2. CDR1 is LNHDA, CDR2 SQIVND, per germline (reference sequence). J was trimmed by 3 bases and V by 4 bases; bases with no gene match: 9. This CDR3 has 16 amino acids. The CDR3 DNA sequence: TGTGCCAGTAGTACCGGGGGGGGAGGAGGAACAGATACGCAGTATTTT. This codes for CASSTGGGGGTDTQYF.

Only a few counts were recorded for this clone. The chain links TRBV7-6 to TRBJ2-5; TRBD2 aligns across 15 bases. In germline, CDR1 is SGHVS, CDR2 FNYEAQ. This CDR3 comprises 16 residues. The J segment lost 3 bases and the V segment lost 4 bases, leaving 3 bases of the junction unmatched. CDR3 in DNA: TGTGCCAGCAGCTCCTGGACTAGCGGGGGGGAAGAGACCCAGTACTTC. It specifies CASSSWTSGGEETQYF.

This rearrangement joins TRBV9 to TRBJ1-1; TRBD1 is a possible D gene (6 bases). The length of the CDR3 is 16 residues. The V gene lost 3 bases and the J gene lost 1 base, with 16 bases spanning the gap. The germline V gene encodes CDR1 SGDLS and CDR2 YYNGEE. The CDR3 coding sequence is TGTGCCAGCAGCGCACGATTCTTAGGGGGGAACACTGAAGCTTTCTTT. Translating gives CASSARFLGGNTEAFF.

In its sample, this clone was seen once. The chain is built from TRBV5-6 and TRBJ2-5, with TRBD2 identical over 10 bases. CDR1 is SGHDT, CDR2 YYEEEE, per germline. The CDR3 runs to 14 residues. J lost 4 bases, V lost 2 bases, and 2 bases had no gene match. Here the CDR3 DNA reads TGTGCCAGCAGCTTAGCGGGGGGGAGAGAGACCCAGTACTTC. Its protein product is CASSLAGGRETQYF. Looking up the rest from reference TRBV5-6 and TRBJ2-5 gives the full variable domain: DAGVTQSPTHLIKTRGQQVTLRCSPKSGHDTVSWYQQALGQGPQFIFQYYEEEERQRGNFPDRFSGHQFPNYSSELNVNALLLGDSALYLCASSLAGGRETQYFGPGTRLLVL.

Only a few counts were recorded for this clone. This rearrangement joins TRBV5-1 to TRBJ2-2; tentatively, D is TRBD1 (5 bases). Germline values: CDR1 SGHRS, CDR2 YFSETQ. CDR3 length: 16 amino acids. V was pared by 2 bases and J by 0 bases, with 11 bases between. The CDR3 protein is CASSFDRRTNTGELFF. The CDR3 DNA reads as TGCGCCAGCAGCTTTGACAGACGTACGAACACCGGGGAGCTGTTTTTT.

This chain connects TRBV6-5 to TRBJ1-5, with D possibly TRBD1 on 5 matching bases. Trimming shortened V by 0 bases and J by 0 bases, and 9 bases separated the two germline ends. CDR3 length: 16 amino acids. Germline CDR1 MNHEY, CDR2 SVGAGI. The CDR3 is CASSYSGGNSNQPQHF. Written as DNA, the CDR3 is TGTGCCAGCAGTTACTCTGGGGGTAATAGCAATCAGCCCCAGCATTTT.

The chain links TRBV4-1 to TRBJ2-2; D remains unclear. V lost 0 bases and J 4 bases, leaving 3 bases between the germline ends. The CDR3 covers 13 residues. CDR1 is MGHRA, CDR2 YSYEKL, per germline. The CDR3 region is CASSQELTGELFF. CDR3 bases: TGCGCCAGCAGCCAAGAGCTCACCGGGGAGCTGTTTTTT.

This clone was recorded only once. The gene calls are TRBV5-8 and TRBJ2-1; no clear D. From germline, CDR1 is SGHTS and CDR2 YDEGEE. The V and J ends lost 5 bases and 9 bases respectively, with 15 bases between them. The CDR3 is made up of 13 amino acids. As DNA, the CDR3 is TGTGCCAGCAGTTCGGACGGGTACGGTGAGCAGTTCTTC. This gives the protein CASSSDGYGEQFF. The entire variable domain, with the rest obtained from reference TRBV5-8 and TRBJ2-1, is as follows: EAGVTQSPTHLIKTRGQQATLRCSPISGHTSVYWYQQALGLGLQFLLWYDEGEERNRGNFPPRFSGRQFPNYSSELNVNALELEDSALYLCASSSDGYGEQFFGPGTRLTVL.

Written as DNA, the CDR3 is TGTGCCAGCGGGAAGATACCCTACGAGCAGTACTTC. It codes for CASGKIPYEQYF. The V call is TRBV25-1, the J call TRBJ2-7, with D uncertain. Germline assignment: CDR1 MGHDK and CDR2 SYGVNS. The CDR3 contains 12 residues. Trimming pared 8 bases from V and 2 bases from J, leaving 10 bases between.

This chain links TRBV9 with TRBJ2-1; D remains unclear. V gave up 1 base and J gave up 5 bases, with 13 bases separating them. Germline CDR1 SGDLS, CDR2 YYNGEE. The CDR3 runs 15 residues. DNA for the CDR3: TGTGCCAGCAGCGTACGTTCTACTGGAGACAATGAGCAGTTCTTC. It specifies CASSVRSTGDNEQFF.